Included here is one TCR beta chain sequence, with context. Its specificity is unknown. Alongside a J-beta primer mix, a sample-barcoded 5' primer served in a second PCR lasting about 7 to 11 cycles. MiXCR, applied by TCRdb to the 5' RACE reads, yields one record per CDR3 protein. The sample records 790,000 or so distinct CDR3 sequences, approximately 53% being singletons. Per germline, CDR1 MNHNS and CDR2 SASEGT. J lost 0 bases, V lost 7 bases, and 8 bases had no gene match. This CDR3 is built from 15 residues. The data were taken from a study of blood T cells in healthy people across ages. General study results and limits: Long-lived donors had more naive CD4+ cells and higher diversity than aged donors.

The clonotype comes from a man aged 35 to 55 in good health. The J gene is TRBJ2-7, the V gene TRBV6-1, with 8 bases matching TRBD1. Sequenced: blood. The CDR3 sequence is CASKGQGESSYEQYF. In DNA form, the CDR3 reads TGTGCCAGCAAAGGACAGGGCGAAAGCTCCTACGAGCAGTACTTC.